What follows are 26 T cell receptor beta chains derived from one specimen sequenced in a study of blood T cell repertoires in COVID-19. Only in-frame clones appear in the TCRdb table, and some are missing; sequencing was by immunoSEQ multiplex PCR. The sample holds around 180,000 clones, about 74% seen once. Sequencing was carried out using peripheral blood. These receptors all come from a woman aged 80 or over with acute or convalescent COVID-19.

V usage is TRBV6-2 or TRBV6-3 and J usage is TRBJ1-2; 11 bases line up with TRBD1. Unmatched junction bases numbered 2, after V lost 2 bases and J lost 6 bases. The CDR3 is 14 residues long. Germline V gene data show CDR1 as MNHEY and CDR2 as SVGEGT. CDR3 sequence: CASSYGTGGNGYTF. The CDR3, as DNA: TGTGCCAGCAGTTACGGGACAGGGGGAAATGGCTACACCTTC.

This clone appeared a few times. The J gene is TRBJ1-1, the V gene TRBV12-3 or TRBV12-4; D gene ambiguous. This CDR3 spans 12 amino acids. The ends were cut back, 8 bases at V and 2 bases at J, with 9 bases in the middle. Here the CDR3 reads CASGHRNTEAFF. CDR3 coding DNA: TGTGCCAGCGGGCACAGAAACACTGAAGCTTTCTTT.

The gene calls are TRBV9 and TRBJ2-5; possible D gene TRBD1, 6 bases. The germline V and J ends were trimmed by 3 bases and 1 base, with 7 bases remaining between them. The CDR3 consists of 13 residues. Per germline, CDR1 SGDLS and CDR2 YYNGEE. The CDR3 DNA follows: TGTGCCAGCAGCGCGACAGGCCAAGAGACCCAGTACTTC. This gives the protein CASSATGQETQYF.

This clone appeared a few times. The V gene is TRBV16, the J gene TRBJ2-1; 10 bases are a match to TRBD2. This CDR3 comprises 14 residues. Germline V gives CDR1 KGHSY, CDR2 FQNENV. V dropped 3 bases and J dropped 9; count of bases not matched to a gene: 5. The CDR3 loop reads CASSQNLAGAEQFF. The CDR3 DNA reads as TGTGCCAGCAGCCAGAATCTAGCGGGAGCTGAGCAGTTCTTC.

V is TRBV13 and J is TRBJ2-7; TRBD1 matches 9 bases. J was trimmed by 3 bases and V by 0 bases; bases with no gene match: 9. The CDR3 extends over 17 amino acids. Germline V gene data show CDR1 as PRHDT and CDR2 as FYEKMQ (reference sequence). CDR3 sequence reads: CASSLGRWDRVDYEQYF. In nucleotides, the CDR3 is TGTGCCAGCAGCTTAGGCCGATGGGACAGGGTGGACTACGAGCAGTACTTC.

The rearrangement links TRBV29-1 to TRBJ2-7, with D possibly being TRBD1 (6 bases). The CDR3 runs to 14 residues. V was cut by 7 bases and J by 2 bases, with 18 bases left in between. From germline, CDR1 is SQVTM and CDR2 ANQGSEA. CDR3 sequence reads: CSELTGTHTYEQYF. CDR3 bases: TGCAGCGAACTAACCGGGACACACACCTACGAGCAGTACTTC.

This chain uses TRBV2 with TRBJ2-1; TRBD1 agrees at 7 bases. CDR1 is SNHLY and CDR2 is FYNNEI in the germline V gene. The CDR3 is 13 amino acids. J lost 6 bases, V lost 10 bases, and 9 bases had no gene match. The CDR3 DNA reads TGTGCCACCTCCATTCGGGACAGCAATGAGCAGTTCTTC. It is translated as CATSIRDSNEQFF.

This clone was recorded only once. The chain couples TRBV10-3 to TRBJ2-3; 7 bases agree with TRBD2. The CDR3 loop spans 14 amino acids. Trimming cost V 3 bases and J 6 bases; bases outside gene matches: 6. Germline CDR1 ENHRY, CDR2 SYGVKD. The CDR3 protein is CAISDDAGADTQYF. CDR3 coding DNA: TGTGCCATCAGTGACGACGCGGGAGCGGATACGCAGTATTTT.

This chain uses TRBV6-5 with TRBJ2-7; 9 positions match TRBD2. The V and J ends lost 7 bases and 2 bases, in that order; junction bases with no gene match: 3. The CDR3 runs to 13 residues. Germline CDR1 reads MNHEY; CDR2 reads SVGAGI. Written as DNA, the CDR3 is TGTGCCAGCATGATAGCGGGAGCCTACGAGCAGTACTTC. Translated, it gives CASMIAGAYEQYF.

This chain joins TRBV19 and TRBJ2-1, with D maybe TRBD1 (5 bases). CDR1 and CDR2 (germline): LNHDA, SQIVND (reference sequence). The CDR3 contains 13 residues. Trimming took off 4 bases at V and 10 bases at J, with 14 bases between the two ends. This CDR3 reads CASSTPSGQEQFF. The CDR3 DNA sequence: TGTGCCAGTAGTACACCCTCAGGGCAGGAGCAGTTCTTC.

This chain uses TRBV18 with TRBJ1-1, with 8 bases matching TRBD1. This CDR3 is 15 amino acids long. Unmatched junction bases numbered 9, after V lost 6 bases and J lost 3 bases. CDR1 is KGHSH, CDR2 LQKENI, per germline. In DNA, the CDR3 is TGTGCCAGCTCTACCGGTACAGGGGGGGACACTGAAGCTTTCTTT. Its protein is CASSTGTGGDTEAFF.

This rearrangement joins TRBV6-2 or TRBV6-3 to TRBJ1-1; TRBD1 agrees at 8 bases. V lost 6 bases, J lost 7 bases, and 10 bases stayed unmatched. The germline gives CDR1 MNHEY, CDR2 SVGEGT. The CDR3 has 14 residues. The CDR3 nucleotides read TGTGCCAGCAGCCACCCGGACAGGGCCAATGAAGCTTTCTTT. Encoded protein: CASSHPDRANEAFF.

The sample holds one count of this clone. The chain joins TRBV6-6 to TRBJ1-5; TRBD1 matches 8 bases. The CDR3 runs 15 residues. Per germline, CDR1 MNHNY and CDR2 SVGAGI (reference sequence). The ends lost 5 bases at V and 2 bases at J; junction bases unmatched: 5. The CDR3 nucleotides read TGTGCCAGCAGTCAGACAGGGGAAGGCAATCAGCCCCAGCATTTT. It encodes CASSQTGEGNQPQHF.

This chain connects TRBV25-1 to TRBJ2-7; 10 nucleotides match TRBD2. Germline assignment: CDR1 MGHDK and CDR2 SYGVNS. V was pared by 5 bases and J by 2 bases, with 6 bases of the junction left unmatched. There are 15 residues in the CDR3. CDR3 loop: CASSPGLANTYEQYF. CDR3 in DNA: TGTGCCAGCAGTCCGGGACTAGCGAATACCTACGAGCAGTACTTC.

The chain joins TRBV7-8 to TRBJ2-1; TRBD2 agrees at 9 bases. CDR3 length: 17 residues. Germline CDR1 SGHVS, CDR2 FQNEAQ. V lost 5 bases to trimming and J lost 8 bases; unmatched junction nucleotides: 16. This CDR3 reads CASSPFRGRALRDEQFF. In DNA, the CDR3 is TGTGCCAGCAGCCCGTTTCGCGGGAGGGCCCTCAGAGATGAGCAGTTCTTC. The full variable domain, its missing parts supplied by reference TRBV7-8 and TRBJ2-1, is GAGVSQSPRYKVAKRGQDVALRCDPISGHVSLFWYQQALGQGPEFLTYFQNEAQLDKSGLPSDRFFAERPEGSVSTLKIQRTQQEDSAVYLCASSPFRGRALRDEQFFGPGTRLTVL.

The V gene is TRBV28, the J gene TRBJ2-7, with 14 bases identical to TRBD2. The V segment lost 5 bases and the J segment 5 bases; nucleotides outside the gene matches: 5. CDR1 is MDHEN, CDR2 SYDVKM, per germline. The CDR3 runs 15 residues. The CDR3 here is CASSPRLAGGDEQYF. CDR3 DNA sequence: TGTGCCAGCAGTCCACGACTAGCGGGAGGGGACGAGCAGTACTTC.

CDR3 coding DNA: TGTGCCAGCAGCCAAGATCCCATCGGGTCCGAGCAGTACTTC. Translated: CASSQDPIGSEQYF. The chain couples TRBV3-1 (or the pseudogene TRBV3-2) to TRBJ2-7; D not resolved. The CDR3 covers 14 residues. Trimming shortened V by 0 bases and J by 6 bases, and 12 bases separated the two germline ends. In germline, CDR1 is LGHDT, CDR2 YNNKEL (reference sequence).

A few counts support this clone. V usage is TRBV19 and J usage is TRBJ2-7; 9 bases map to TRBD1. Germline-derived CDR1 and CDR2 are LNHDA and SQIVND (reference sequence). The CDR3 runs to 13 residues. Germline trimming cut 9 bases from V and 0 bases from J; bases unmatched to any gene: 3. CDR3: CASRGQGSYEQYF. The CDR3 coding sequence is TGTGCCAGCAGGGGACAGGGCTCCTACGAGCAGTACTTC.

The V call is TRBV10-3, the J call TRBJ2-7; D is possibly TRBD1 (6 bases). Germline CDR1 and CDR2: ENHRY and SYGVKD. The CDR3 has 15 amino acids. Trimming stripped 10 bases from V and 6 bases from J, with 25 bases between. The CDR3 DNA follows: TGTGCCACGGGGCCCCAACAGGGCGCGTGGGTCGAGCAGTACTTC. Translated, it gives CATGPQQGAWVEQYF.

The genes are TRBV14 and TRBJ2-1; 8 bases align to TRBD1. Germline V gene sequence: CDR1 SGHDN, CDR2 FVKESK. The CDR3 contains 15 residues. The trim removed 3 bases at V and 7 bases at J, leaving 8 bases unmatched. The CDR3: CASSQGQGAGNEQFF. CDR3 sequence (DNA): TGTGCCAGCAGCCAGGGTCAGGGGGCAGGAAATGAGCAGTTCTTC.

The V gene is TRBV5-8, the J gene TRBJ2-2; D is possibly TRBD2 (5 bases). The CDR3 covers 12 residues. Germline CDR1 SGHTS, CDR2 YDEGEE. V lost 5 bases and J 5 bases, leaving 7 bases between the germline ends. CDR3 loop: CASRAATGELFF. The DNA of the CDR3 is TGTGCCAGCAGAGCGGCAACCGGGGAGCTGTTTTTT.

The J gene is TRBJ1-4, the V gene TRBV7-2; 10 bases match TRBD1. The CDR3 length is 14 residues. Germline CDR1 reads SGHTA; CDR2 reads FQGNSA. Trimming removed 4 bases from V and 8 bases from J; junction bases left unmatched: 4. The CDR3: CASSWTGGGEKLFF. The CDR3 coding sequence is TGTGCCAGCAGCTGGACAGGGGGAGGAGAAAAACTGTTTTTT.

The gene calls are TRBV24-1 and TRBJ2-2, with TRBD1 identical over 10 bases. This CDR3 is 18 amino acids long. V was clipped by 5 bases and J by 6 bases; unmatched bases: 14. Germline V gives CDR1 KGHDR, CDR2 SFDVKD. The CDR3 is CATSGWEGDRGVAGELFF. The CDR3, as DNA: TGTGCCACCAGTGGGTGGGAAGGGGACAGGGGCGTCGCCGGGGAGCTGTTTTTT.

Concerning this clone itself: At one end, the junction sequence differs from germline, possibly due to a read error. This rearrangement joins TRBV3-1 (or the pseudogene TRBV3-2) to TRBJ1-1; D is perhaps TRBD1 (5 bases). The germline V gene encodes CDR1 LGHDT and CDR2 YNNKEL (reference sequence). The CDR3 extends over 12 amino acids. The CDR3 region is CASSQQDTEAFF. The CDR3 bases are TGTGCCAGCAGCCAACAGGACACCGAAGCTTTCTTT.

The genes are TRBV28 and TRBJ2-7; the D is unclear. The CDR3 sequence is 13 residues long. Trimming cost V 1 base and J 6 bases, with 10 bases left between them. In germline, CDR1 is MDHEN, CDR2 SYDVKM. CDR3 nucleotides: TGTGCCAGCAGTTTATCCCCCGACTCCGAGCAGTACTTC. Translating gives CASSLSPDSEQYF.

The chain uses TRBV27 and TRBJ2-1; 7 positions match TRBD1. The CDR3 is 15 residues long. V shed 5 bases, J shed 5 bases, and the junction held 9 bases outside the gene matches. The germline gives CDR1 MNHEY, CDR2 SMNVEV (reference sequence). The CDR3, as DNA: TGTGCCAGCAGTCAATTGGACAGGATGAACAATGAGCAGTTCTTC. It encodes CASSQLDRMNNEQFF.